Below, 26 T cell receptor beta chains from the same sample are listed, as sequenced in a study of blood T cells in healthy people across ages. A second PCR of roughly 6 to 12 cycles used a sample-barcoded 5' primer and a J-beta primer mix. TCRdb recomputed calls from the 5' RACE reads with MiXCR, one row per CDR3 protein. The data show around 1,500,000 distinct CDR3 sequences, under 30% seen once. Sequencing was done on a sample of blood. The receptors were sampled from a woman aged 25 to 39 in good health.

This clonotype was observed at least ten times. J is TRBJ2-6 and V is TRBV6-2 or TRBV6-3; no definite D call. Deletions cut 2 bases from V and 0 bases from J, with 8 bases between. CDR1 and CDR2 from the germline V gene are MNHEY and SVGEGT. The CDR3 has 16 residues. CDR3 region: CASSYVRGSGANVLTF. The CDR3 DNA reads TGTGCCAGCAGTTACGTTCGCGGCTCTGGGGCCAACGTCCTGACTTTC.

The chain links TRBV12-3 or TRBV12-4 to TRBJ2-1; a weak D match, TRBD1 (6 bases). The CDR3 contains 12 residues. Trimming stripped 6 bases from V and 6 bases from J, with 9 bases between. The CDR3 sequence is CASRNRVNEQFF. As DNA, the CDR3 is TGTGCCAGCAGAAACAGGGTCAATGAGCAGTTCTTC.

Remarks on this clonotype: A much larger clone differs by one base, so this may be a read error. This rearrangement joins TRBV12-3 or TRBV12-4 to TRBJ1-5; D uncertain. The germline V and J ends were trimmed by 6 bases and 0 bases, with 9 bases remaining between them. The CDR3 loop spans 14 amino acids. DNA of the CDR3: TGTGCCAGCAGGTGGAGAGATAGCAATCAGCCCCAGCATTTT. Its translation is CASRWRDSNQPQHF.

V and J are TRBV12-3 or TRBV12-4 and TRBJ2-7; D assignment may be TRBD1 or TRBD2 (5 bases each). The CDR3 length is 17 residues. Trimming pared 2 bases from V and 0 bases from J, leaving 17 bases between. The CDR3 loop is CASSLRLSRGDSYEQYF. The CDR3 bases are TGTGCCAGCAGTTTAAGGCTTAGTAGAGGGGACTCCTACGAGCAGTACTTC.

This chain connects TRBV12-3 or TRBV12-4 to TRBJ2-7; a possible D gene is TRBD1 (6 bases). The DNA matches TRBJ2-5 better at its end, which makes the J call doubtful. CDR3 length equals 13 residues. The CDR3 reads CASSSDRPATQYF. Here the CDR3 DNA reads TGTGCCAGCAGTTCAGACAGGCCAGCGACCCAGTACTTC.

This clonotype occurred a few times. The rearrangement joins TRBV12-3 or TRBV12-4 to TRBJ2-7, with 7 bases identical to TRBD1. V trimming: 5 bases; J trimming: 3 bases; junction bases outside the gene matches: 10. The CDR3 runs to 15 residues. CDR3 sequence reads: CASSRSGPGGYEQYF. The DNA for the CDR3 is TGTGCCAGCAGTAGATCAGGGCCAGGGGGCTACGAGCAGTACTTC.

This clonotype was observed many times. CDR3 sequence: CASSPLYRDKETQYF. The CDR3, as DNA: TGCGCCAGCAGCCCACTTTACCGGGACAAAGAGACCCAGTACTTC. This chain links TRBV5-1 with TRBJ2-5; TRBD1 might be the D (6 bases). Trimming left V 4 bases short and J 3 bases short, with 16 bases between. The V gene's germline CDR1 is SGHRS and CDR2 YFSETQ. The CDR3 has 15 amino acids.

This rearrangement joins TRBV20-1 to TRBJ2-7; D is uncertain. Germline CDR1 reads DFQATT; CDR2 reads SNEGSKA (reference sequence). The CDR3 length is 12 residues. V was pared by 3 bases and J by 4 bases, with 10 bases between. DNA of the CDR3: TGCAGTGCTAGGGTCCAACAGTACGAGCAGTACTTC. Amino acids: CSARVQQYEQYF.

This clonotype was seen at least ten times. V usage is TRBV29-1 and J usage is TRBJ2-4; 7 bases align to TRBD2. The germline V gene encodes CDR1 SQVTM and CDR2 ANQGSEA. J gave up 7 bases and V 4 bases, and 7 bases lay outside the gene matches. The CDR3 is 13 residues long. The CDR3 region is CSVAREIGNIQYF. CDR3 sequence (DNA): TGCAGCGTTGCGCGGGAGATTGGCAACATTCAGTACTTC. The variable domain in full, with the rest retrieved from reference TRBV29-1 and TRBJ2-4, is SAVISQKPSRDICQRGTSLTIQCQVDSQVTMMFWYRQQPGQSLTLIATANQGSEATYESGFVIDKFPISRPNLTFSTLTVSNMSPEDSSIYLCSVAREIGNIQYFGAGTRLSVL.

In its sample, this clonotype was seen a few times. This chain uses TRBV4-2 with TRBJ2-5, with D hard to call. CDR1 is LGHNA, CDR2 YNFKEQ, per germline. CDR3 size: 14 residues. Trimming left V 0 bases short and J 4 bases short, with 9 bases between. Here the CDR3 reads CASSQDATRETQYF. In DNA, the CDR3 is TGTGCCAGCAGCCAAGACGCGACTCGAGAGACCCAGTACTTC.

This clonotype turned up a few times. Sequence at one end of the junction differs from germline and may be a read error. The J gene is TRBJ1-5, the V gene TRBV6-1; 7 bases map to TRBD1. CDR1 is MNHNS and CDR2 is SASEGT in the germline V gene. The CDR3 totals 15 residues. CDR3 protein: CASRGQTGGNQPQRF. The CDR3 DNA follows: TGTGCCAGCAGGGGACAGACGGGGGGCAATCAGCCCCAGCGTTTT.

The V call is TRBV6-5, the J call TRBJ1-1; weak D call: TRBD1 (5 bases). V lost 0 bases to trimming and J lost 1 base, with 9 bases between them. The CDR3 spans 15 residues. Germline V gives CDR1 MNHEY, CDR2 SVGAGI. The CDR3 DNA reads TGTGCCAGCAGTTACTCGTCAGGGCCGAACACTGAAGCTTTCTTT. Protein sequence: CASSYSSGPNTEAFF.

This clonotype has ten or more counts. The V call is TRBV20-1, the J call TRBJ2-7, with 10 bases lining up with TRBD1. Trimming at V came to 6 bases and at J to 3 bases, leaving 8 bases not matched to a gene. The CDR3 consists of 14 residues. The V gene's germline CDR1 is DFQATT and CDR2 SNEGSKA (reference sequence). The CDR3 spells CSAMTGTGDYEQYF. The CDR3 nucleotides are TGCAGTGCAATGACCGGGACAGGGGACTACGAGCAGTACTTC.

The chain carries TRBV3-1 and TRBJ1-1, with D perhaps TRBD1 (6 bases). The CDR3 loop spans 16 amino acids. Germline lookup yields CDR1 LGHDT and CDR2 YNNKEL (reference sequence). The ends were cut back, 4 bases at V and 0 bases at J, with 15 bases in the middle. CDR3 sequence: CASSLFGGALNTEAFF. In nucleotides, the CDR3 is TGTGCCAGCAGCCTATTTGGGGGGGCTTTGAACACTGAAGCTTTCTTT.

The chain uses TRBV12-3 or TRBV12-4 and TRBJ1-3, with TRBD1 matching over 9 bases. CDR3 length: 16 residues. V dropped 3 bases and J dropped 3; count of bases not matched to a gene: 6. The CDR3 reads CASSFPQGALGNTIYF. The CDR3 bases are TGTGCCAGCAGTTTTCCACAGGGGGCACTTGGAAACACCATATATTTT.

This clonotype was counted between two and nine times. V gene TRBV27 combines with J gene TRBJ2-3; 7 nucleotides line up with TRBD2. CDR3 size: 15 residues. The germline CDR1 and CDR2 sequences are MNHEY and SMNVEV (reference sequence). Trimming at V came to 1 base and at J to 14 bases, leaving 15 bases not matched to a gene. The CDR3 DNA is TGTGCCAGCAGTTTATTTCCCCCCTCTCTTGGACTAGTGTATTTT. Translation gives CASSLFPPSLGLVYF.

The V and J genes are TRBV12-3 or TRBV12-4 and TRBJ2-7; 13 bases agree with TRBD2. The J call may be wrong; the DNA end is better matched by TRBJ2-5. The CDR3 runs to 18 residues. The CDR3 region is CASSPNTGTSGVLETQYF. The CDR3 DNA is TGTGCCAGCAGTCCCAATACTGGGACTAGCGGGGTTCTAGAGACCCAGTACTTC.

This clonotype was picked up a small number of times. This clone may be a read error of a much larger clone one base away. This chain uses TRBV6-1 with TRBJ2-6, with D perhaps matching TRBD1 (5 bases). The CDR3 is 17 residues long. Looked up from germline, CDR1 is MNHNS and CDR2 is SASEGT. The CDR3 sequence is CASSELAWESGANVPTF. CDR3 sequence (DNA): TGTGCCAGCAGTGAATTGGCTTGGGAATCTGGGGCCAACGTCCCGACTTTC.

The CDR3 loop is CASSRRPVGTDTQYF. CDR3 in DNA: TGTGCCAGCAGTAGACGACCAGTCGGCACAGATACGCAGTATTTT. V and J are TRBV6-6 and TRBJ2-3; no firm D call. This CDR3 has 15 residues. Germline-derived CDR1 and CDR2 are MNHNY and SVGAGI (reference sequence). The V end lost 5 bases, the J end lost 1 base, and 13 bases lay between the germline ends.

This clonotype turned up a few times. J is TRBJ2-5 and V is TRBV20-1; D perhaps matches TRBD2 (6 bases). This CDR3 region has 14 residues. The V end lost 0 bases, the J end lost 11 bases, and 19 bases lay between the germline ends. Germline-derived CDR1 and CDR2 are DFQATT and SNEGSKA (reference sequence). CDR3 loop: CSARDQGAGGEQYF. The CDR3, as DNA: TGCAGTGCTAGAGATCAAGGGGCAGGCGGGGAGCAGTACTTC.

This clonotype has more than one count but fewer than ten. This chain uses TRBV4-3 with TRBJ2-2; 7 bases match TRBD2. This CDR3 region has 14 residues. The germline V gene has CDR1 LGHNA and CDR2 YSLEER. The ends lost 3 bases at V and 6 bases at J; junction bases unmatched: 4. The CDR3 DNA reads TGCGCCAGCAGCCAGCGGGAGAAGGCCGGGGAGCTGTTTTTT. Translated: CASSQREKAGELFF.

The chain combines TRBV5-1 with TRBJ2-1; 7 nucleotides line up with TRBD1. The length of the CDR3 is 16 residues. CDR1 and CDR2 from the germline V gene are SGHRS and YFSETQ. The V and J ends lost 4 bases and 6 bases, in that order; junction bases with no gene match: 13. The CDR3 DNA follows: TGCGCCAGCAGCACATTGCCGGGACAGCTGTTCAATGAGCAGTTCTTC. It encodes CASSTLPGQLFNEQFF.

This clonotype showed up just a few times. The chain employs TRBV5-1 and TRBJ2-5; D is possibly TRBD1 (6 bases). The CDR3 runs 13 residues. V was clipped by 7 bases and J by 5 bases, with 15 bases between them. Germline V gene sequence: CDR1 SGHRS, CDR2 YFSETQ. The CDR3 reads CASGYRVGETQYF. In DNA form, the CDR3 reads TGCGCCAGCGGTTACAGGGTTGGGGAGACCCAGTACTTC.

This CDR3 reads CASSALTTGRINQPQHF. CDR3 nucleotides: TGTGCCAGCAGTGCCCTAACGACAGGGAGGATCAATCAGCCCCAGCATTTT. The V gene is TRBV25-1, the J gene TRBJ1-5; 7 bases line up with TRBD1. Germline V gene data show CDR1 as MGHDK and CDR2 as SYGVNS. The CDR3 totals 17 residues. V was clipped by 4 bases and J by 3 bases; unmatched bases: 12.

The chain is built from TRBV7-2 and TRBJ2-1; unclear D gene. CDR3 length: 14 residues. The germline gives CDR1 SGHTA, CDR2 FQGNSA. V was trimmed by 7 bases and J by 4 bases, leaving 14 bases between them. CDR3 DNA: TGTGCCAGCAACCTCGCGTCAGCATACAATGAGCAGTTCTTC. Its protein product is CASNLASAYNEQFF.

CDR3 loop: CASSRGGRGGYTF. The CDR3 region has the DNA TGCGCCAGCAGCCGCGGGGGCCGCGGAGGCTACACCTTC. The chain carries TRBV5-1 and TRBJ1-2; D possibly corresponds to TRBD1 (6 bases). Trimming removed 4 bases at V and 8 bases at J, with 15 bases between. CDR3 length: 13 residues. Germline lookup yields CDR1 SGHRS and CDR2 YFSETQ.